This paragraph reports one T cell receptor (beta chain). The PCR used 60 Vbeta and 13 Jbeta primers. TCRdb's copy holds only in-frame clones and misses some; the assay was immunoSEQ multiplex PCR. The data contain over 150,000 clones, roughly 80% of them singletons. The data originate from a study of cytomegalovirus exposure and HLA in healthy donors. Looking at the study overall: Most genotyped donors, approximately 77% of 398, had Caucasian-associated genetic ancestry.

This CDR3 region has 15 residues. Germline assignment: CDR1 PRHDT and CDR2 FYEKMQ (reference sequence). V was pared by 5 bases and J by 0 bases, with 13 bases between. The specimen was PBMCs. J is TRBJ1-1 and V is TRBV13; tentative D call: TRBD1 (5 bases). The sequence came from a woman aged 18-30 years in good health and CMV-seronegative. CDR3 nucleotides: TGTGCCAGCAGCATGACAGTTACCATGAACACTGAAGCTTTCTTT. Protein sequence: CASSMTVTMNTEAFF.